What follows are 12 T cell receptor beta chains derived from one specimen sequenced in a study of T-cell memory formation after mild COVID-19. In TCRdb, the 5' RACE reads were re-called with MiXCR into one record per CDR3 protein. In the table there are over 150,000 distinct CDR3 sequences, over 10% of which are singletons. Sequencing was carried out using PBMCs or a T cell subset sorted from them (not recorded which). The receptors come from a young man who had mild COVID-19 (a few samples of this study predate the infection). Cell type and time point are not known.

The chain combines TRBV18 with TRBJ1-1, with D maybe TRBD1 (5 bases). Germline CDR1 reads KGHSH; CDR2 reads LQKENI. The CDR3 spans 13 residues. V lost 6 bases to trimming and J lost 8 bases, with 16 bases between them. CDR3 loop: CASSHGGVKEAFF. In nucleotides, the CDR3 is TGTGCCAGCTCCCATGGGGGGGTTAAGGAAGCTTTCTTT.

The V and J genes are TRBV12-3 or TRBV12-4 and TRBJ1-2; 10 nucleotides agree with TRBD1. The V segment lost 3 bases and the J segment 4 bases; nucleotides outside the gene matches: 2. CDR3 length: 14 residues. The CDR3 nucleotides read TGTGCCAGCAGTTTTTGGACAGGGGGCTATGGCTACACCTTC. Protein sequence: CASSFWTGGYGYTF.

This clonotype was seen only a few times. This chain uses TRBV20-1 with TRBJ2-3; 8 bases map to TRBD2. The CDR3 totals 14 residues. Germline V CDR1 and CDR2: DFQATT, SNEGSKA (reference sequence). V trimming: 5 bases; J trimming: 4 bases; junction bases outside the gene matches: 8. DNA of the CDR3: TGCAGTGCTTTTAGCGGGGCCCCCGCAGATACGCAGTATTTT. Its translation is CSAFSGAPADTQYF.

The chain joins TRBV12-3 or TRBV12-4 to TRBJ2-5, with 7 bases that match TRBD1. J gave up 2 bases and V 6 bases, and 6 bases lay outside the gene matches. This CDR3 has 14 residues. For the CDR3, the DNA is TGTGCCAGCAGAGCACCGGGACAGCAAGAGACCCAGTACTTC. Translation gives CASRAPGQQETQYF.

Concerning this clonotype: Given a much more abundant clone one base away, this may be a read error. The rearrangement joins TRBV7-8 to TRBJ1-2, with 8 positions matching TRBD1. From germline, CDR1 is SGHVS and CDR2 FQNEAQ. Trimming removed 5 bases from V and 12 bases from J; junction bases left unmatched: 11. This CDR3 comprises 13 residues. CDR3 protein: CASSPDRVHGHTF. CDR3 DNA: TGTGCCAGCAGCCCGGACAGGGTTCACGGCCACACCTTC.

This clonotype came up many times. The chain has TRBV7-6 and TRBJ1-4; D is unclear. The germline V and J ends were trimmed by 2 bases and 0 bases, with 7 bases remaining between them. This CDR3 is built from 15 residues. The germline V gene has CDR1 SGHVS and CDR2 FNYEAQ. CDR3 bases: TGTGCCAGCAGCTTAAGACCGGCAACTAATGAAAAACTGTTTTTT. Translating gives CASSLRPATNEKLFF.

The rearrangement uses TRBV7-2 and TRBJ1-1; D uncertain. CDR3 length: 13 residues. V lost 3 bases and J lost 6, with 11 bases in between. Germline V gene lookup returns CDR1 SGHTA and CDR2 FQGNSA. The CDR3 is CASSFRSAPEAFF. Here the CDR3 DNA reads TGTGCCAGCAGCTTCAGGTCAGCACCTGAAGCTTTCTTT.

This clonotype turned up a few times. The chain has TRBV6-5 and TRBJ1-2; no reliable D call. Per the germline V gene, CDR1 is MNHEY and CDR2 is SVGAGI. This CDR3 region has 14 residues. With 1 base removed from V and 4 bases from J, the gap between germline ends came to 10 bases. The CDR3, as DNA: TGTGCCAGCAGTTACTTGGGAGTTAGCTATGGCTACACCTTC. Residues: CASSYLGVSYGYTF.

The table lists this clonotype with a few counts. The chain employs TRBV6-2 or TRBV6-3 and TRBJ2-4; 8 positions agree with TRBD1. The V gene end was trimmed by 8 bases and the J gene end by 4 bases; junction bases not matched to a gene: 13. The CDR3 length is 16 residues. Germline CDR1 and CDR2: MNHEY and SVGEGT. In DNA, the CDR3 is TGTGCCAGCGGAGGGGGACAGGCGAACCCTAAAAACATTCAGTACTTC. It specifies CASGGGQANPKNIQYF.

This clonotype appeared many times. DNA of the CDR3: TGTGCCAGCGCCTCTGTCGGGGTACACAATGAGCAGTTCTTC. Translation: CASASVGVHNEQFF. The chain carries TRBV7-2 and TRBJ2-1; tentatively, D is TRBD2 (5 bases). This CDR3 has 14 residues. V was shortened by 8 bases and J by 5 bases, with 16 bases between the two germline ends. Germline V gene data show CDR1 as SGHTA and CDR2 as FQGNSA.

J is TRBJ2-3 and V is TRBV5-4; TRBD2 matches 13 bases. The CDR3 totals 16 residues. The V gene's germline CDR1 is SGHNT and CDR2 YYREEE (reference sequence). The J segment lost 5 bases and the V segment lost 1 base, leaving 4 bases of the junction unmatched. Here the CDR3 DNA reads TGTGCCAGCAGCTTGAAACTAGCGGGGGGGCAAGATACGCAGTATTTT. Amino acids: CASSLKLAGGQDTQYF.

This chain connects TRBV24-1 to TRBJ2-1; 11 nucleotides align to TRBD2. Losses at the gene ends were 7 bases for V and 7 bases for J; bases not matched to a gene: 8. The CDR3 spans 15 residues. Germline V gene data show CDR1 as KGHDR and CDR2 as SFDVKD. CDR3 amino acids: CATSSSGGAGNEQFF. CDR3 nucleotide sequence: TGTGCCACCAGCAGTAGCGGGGGGGCCGGAAATGAGCAGTTCTTC.